The TCR beta chain under discussion was sequenced for a study of cytomegalovirus exposure and HLA in healthy donors. Overall study context: Some 85 million unique TCRs, all from HLA-typed donors, were included in an early release of the data. Findings and limits, study-wide: According to the study, approximately 150 TCR beta chains were cytomegalovirus-associated. The study carried out a later analysis of TCR beta sequences. It associated some 17,000 of them with specific HLA alleles at a false discovery rate of 0.05.

V was trimmed by 0 bases and J by 0 bases, leaving 5 bases between them. The CDR3 is 14 amino acids. CDR1 is SGDLS and CDR2 is YYNGEE in the germline V gene. In the case of this clone: Its cognate antigen is unknown.

The PCR made use of 60 Vbeta and 13 Jbeta primers. TCRdb's copy holds only in-frame clones and misses some; the assay was immunoSEQ multiplex PCR. This table has roughly 60,000 clones, 83% appearing once. Sequenced input: PBMCs. The sequence came from a man younger than 40 in good health and CMV-seronegative. V usage is TRBV9 and J usage is TRBJ2-3; no clear D gene. CDR3 coding DNA: TGTGCCAGCAGCGTAGACGGGAGCACAGATACGCAGTATTTT. Amino acid sequence: CASSVDGSTDTQYF. Filled out from reference TRBV9 and TRBJ2-3, the complete variable domain reads DSGVTQTPKHLITATGQRVTLRCSPRSGDLSVYWYQQSLDQGLQFLIQYYNGEERAKGNILERFSAQQFPDLHSELNLSSLELGDSALYFCASSVDGSTDTQYFGPGTRLTVL.